The 10 T cell receptor beta chains reported below all come from one sample, sequenced in a study of T cells in Graves' hyperthyroidism and ophthalmopathy. The investigators amplified TCR beta CDR3 regions from RNA transcripts. When the TCR CDR3 underwent first-round RT-PCR, the HTBI primer set was used. MiXCR, run by TCRdb on the multiplex PCR reads, gives a single entry per CDR3 protein. The sample has approximately 640,000 distinct CDR3 sequences, about 16% seen once; the top ten hold around 4%. Specimen: blood. The receptor set was obtained from a woman aged 30 to 39 with Graves' hyperthyroidism.

This clonotype was detected only a few times. This rearrangement joins TRBV27 to TRBJ2-7; D possibly uses TRBD1 or TRBD2 (5 bases each). The CDR3 totals 15 residues. The germline V and J ends were trimmed by 6 bases and 8 bases, with 23 bases remaining between them. Germline lookup yields CDR1 MNHEY and CDR2 SMNVEV (reference sequence). CDR3 sequence reads: CASSPGTGAPGKQYF. The CDR3 DNA is TGTGCCAGCAGCCCAGGGACCGGGGCCCCGGGGAAGCAGTACTTC.

The chain links TRBV6-1 to TRBJ2-1, with 10 nucleotides matching TRBD2. The CDR3 totals 16 residues. From germline, CDR1 is MNHNS and CDR2 SASEGT. After removal of 6 bases from V and 0 bases from J, the junction contained 5 bases not matched to a gene. The CDR3 sequence is CASSWTSGPSYNEQFF. In DNA form, the CDR3 reads TGTGCCAGCAGCTGGACTAGCGGACCCTCCTACAATGAGCAGTTCTTC.

In this sample, this clonotype turned up a few times. This chain joins TRBV28 and TRBJ2-7; D possibly matches TRBD1 or TRBD2 (6 bases each). Trimming removed 3 bases at V and 1 base at J, with 13 bases between. The CDR3 consists of 15 residues. CDR1 is MDHEN and CDR2 is SYDVKM in the germline V gene. The CDR3 nucleotides are TGTGCCAGCAGTTTTAGGGGGACTTTTTCCTACGAGCAGTACTTC. Protein product: CASSFRGTFSYEQYF. The full variable domain, rest sourced from reference TRBV28 and TRBJ2-7, is DVKVTQSSRYLVKRTGEKVFLECVQDMDHENMFWYRQDPGLGLRLIYFSYDVKMKEKGDIPEGYSVSREKKERFSLILESASTNQTSMYLCASSFRGTFSYEQYFGPGTRLTVT.

The chain uses TRBV5-1 and TRBJ2-7; possibly TRBD2 for D (6 bases). Deletions cut 4 bases from V and 1 base from J, with 12 bases between. From germline, CDR1 is SGHRS and CDR2 YFSETQ. The CDR3 is 14 residues long. CDR3 DNA: TGCGCCAGCAGCCCGGACTATCCTTCCTACGAGCAGTACTTC. This translates into CASSPDYPSYEQYF.

The chain recombines TRBV20-1 with TRBJ1-4; tentative D call: TRBD1 (5 bases). In germline, CDR1 is DFQATT, CDR2 SNEGSKA (reference sequence). V lost 6 bases, J lost 2 bases, and 10 bases lay in between. The CDR3 contains 13 residues. CDR3 DNA sequence: TGCAGTGCCAGGGACGTCACTAATGAAAAACTGTTTTTT. This codes for CSARDVTNEKLFF.

The sample holds many counts of this clonotype. This rearrangement joins TRBV11-2 to TRBJ2-1; the D gene is possibly TRBD2 (6 bases). This CDR3 has 15 amino acids. The ends were cut back, 3 bases at V and 6 bases at J, with 15 bases in the middle. The germline V gene has CDR1 SGHAT and CDR2 FQNNGV. The CDR3 sequence is CASSLGGNTGNEQFF. CDR3 in DNA: TGTGCCAGCAGCTTGGGGGGAAATACGGGCAATGAGCAGTTCTTC.

A word on this clonotype: A read error is possible here, since a much larger clone lies one base away. The genes are TRBV3-1 and TRBJ2-2; D could derive from TRBD1 or TRBD2 (5 bases each). The CDR3 consists of 15 residues. CDR1 and CDR2 from the germline V gene are LGHDT and YNNKEL (reference sequence). CDR3 bases: TGTGCCAGCAGCCAAGAGGGGCGGAACACCGGGGAGCTGCTTTTT. Residues: CASSQEGRNTGELLF.

There are many counts of this clonotype. V is TRBV7-2 and J is TRBJ2-1; D may be TRBD1 (6 bases). Trimming cost V 5 bases and J 5 bases, with 13 bases left between them. The CDR3 consists of 14 residues. Germline V CDR1 and CDR2: SGHTA, FQGNSA. The CDR3 spells CASSIDYRDNEQFF. DNA for the CDR3: TGTGCCAGCAGCATCGACTACAGGGACAATGAGCAGTTCTTC. The complete variable domain, with remaining parts taken from reference TRBV7-2 and TRBJ2-1, reads GAGVSQSPSNKVTEKGKDVELRCDPISGHTALYWYRQSLGQGLEFLIYFQGNSAPDKSGLPSDRFSAERTGGSVSTLTIQRTQQEDSAVYLCASSIDYRDNEQFFGPGTRLTVL.

This clonotype has a count of ten or more. The chain couples TRBV28 to TRBJ2-1; 12 bases fit TRBD2. The CDR3 has 18 amino acids. Germline CDR1 is MDHEN and CDR2 is SYDVKM. The J segment lost 1 base and the V segment lost 4 bases, leaving 8 bases of the junction unmatched. CDR3 sequence: CASSSPATSGGSYNEQFF. Written as DNA, the CDR3 is TGTGCCAGCAGTTCCCCCGCTACTAGCGGGGGGTCCTACAATGAGCAGTTCTTC.

Note on this clonotype: This may arise from a read error, as a much more abundant clone is one base away. The rearrangement joins TRBV24-1 to TRBJ2-1; TRBD2 aligns across 7 bases. The CDR3 runs 17 residues. In germline, CDR1 is KGHDR, CDR2 SFDVKD. After removal of 0 bases from V and 2 bases from J, the junction contained 6 bases not matched to a gene. This CDR3 is CATSDLRLADPYNEQFF. The CDR3 bases are TGTGCCACCAGTGATTTGAGACTAGCAGACCCCTACAATGAGCAGTTCTTC.